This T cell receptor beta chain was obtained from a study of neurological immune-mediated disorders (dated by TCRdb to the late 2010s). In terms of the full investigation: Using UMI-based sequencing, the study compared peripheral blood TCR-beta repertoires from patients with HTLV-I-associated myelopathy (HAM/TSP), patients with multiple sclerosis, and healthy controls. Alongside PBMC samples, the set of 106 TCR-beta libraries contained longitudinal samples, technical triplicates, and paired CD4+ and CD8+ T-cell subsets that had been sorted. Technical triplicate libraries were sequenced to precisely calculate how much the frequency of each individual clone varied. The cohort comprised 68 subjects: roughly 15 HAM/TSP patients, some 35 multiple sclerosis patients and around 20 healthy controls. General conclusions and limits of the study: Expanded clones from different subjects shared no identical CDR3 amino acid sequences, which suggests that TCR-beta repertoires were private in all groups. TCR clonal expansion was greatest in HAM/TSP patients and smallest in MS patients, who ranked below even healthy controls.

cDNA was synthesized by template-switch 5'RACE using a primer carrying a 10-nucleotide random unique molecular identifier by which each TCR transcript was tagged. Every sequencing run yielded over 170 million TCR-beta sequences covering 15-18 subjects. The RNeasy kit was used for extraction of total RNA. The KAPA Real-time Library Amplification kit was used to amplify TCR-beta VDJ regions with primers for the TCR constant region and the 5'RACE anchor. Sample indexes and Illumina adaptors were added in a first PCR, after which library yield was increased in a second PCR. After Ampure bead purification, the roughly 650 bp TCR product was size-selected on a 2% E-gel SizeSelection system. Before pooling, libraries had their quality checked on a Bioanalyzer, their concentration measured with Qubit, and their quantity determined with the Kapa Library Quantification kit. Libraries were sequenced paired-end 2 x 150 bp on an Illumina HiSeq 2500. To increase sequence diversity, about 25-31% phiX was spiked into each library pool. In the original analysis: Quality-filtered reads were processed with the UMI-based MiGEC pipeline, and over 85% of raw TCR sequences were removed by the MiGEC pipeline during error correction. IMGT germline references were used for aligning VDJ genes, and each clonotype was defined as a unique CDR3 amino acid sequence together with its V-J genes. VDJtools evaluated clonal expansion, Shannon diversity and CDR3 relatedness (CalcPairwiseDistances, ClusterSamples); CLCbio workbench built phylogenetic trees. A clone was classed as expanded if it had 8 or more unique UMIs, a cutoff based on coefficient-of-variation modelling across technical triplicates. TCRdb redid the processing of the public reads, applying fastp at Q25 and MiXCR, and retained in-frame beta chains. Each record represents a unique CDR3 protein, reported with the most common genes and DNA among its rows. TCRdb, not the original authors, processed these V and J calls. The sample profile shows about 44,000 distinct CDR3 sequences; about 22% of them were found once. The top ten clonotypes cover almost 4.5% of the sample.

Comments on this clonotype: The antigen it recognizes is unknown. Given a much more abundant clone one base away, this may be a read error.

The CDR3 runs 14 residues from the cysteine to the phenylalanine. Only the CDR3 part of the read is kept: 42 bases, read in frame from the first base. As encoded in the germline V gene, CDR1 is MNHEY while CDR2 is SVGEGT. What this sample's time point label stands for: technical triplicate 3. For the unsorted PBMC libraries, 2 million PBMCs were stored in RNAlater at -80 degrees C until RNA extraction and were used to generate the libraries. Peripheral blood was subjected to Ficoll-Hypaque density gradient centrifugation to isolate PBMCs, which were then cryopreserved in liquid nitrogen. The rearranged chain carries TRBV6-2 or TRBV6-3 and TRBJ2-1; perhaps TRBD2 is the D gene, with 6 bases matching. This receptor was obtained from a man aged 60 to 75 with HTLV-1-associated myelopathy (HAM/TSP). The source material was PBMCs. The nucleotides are TGTACCAGCAGTTACGGGGGACTCAACAATGAGCAGTTCTTC. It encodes CTSSYGGLNNEQFF.